The T cell receptor beta chain under discussion was sequenced for a study of cytomegalovirus exposure and HLA in healthy donors. In the PCR, 60 Vbeta and 13 Jbeta primers were used. The repertoire was sequenced with immunoSEQ multiplex PCR; TCRdb's copy has only in-frame clones and lacks some. The sample includes some 110,000 clones. Germline trimming cut 2 bases from V and 6 bases from J; bases unmatched to any gene: 11. The CDR3 length is 16 residues. Germline V CDR1 and CDR2: SGHKS, YYEKEE (reference sequence). Study-wide points: A later analysis reportedly found fewer N-insertions in an Asian-associated ancestry cluster than the roughly 680-donor mean. As a later analysis revealed, most CMV-associated TCR beta chains appeared HLA-restricted.

With regard to this clone: Its antigen is not known.

The TCR sequence derives from a young man in good health and CMV-seronegative. The sequenced sample consisted of PBMCs. The rearrangement links TRBV5-5 to TRBJ1-2, with 9 bases lining up with TRBD1. The CDR3 region has the DNA TGTGCCAGCAGCTTCTCCGGGACAGGGTTTCTCGATGGCTACACCTTC. Translating it yields CASSFSGTGFLDGYTF.